The 17 T cell receptor beta chains reported below all come from one sample, sequenced in a study of OX40 agonist ivuxolimab in advanced cancers. The table came from immunoSEQ multiplex PCR; TCRdb's copy has only in-frame clones and leaves some out. Of roughly 60,000 clones listed, around 87% were seen once; the top ten hold around 5%. The material sequenced was CD4+ or CD8+ T cells sorted from blood, taken in a trial of the OX40 agonist ivuxolimab. The origin of the receptors is an adult with an advanced solid tumor such as melanoma, head and neck, liver or kidney cancer.

This chain links TRBV5-4 with TRBJ2-7, with D perhaps TRBD2 (5 bases). V gave up 5 bases and J gave up 2 bases, with 17 bases separating them. The CDR3 is made up of 15 amino acids. In germline, CDR1 is SGHNT, CDR2 YYREEE (reference sequence). Here the CDR3 DNA reads TGTGCCAGCAGTTATTCGGCGAGCGGCCCCTACGAGCAGTACTTC. As protein: CASSYSASGPYEQYF.

This clone turned up a few times. The chain uses TRBV28 and TRBJ2-1, with D tentatively TRBD1 (5 bases). Trimming removed 5 bases at V and 0 bases at J, with 17 bases between. The CDR3 runs 17 residues. Germline CDR1 and CDR2: MDHEN and SYDVKM. The CDR3 here is CASSPGGAGGSYNEQFF. The CDR3 DNA is TGTGCCAGCAGTCCCGGTGGGGCAGGCGGCTCCTACAATGAGCAGTTCTTC.

The rearrangement joins TRBV4-2 to TRBJ2-5; D not resolved. The germline V gene has CDR1 LGHNA and CDR2 YNFKEQ. The CDR3 totals 13 residues. The V end was cut by 1 base, the J end by 7 bases, with 10 bases between. This CDR3 is CASSQVLGGTQYF. The CDR3 nucleotides are TGTGCCAGCAGCCAAGTCCTAGGTGGGACCCAGTACTTC.

This chain uses TRBV5-1 with TRBJ1-5, with 9 bases fitting TRBD1. This CDR3 comprises 15 residues. Losses at the gene ends were 4 bases for V and 4 bases for J; bases not matched to a gene: 6. In germline, CDR1 is SGHRS, CDR2 YFSETQ. As DNA, the CDR3 is TGCGCCAGCAGCCTGGGACAGGGACAGAATCAGCCCCAGCATTTT. Translation: CASSLGQGQNQPQHF.

The chain uses TRBV15 and TRBJ2-5, with D possibly being TRBD1 (6 bases). The CDR3 covers 13 residues. V was shortened by 8 bases and J by 4 bases, with 14 bases between the two germline ends. CDR1 and CDR2 (germline): LNHNV, YYDKDF (reference sequence). CDR3 in amino acids: CATAIQQGETQYF. CDR3 coding DNA: TGTGCCACCGCGATTCAACAGGGAGAGACCCAGTACTTC. Supplemented by reference TRBV15 and TRBJ2-5, the full variable domain reads DAMVIQNPRYQVTQFGKPVTLSCSQTLNHNVMYWYQQKSSQAPKLLFHYYDKDFNNEADTPDNFQSRRPNTSFCFLDIRSPGLGDTAMYLCATAIQQGETQYFGPGTRLLVL.

This clone has a handful of counts. The V gene is TRBV5-6, the J gene TRBJ1-3; D perhaps matches TRBD1 (6 bases). CDR3 length: 16 amino acids. V lost 6 bases and J 0 bases, leaving 16 bases between the germline ends. Germline V CDR1 and CDR2: SGHDT, YYEEEE. This CDR3 reads CASKGVRGNSGNTIYF. The DNA for the CDR3 is TGTGCCAGCAAAGGCGTCAGGGGAAACTCTGGAAACACCATATATTTT.

The chain joins TRBV27 to TRBJ1-5, with D uncertain. Looked up from germline, CDR1 is MNHEY and CDR2 is SMNVEV (reference sequence). Trimming left V 2 bases short and J 2 bases short, with 7 bases between. The CDR3 loop spans 14 amino acids. The CDR3 loop is CASSLRVGNQPQHF. In nucleotides, the CDR3 is TGTGCCAGCAGTTTACGGGTCGGCAATCAGCCCCAGCATTTT.

Only one count was recorded for this clone. The gene calls are TRBV13 and TRBJ2-7; possibly TRBD2 for D (6 bases). There are 17 residues in the CDR3. Germline V gene lookup returns CDR1 PRHDT and CDR2 FYEKMQ (reference sequence). V shed 2 bases and J shed 0 bases, with 17 bases lying between them. The CDR3 DNA reads TGTGCCAGCAGCTTAAAGGGTGTGGGACTCACCTCCTACGAGCAGTACTTC. The encoded protein is CASSLKGVGLTSYEQYF.

The chain has TRBV4-1 and TRBJ2-6; D unresolved. CDR1 and CDR2 from the germline V gene are MGHRA and YSYEKL. V was clipped by 2 bases and J by 4 bases, with 3 bases between them. CDR3 length: 13 residues. CDR3 protein: CASSQTGANVLTF. The CDR3 DNA is TGCGCCAGCAGCCAAACAGGGGCCAACGTCCTGACTTTC.

The chain carries TRBV29-1 and TRBJ2-5; 7 bases agree with TRBD2. The CDR3 runs to 14 residues. Trimming at V came to 3 bases and at J to 4 bases, leaving 8 bases not matched to a gene. The germline V gene has CDR1 SQVTM and CDR2 ANQGSEA. The CDR3 spells CSVDSSWGGETQYF. Here the CDR3 DNA reads TGCAGCGTTGACTCCTCTTGGGGGGGAGAGACCCAGTACTTC.

This chain joins TRBV7-9 and TRBJ2-7; weak D call: TRBD1 (5 bases). Germline CDR1 reads SEHNR; CDR2 reads FQNEAQ (reference sequence). Trimming cost V 2 bases and J 4 bases, with 6 bases left between them. The CDR3 spans 12 residues. The CDR3 nucleotides read TGTGCCAGCAGCTTACAGGGTTACGAGCAGTACTTC. It is translated as CASSLQGYEQYF.

The rearrangement joins TRBV9 to TRBJ1-5; perhaps TRBD1 as D (5 bases). Trimming shortened V by 4 bases and J by 4 bases, and 15 bases separated the two germline ends. Per the germline V gene, CDR1 is SGDLS and CDR2 is YYNGEE. This CDR3 is built from 15 residues. This CDR3 reads CASSIGQGTNQPQHF. The CDR3 DNA sequence: TGTGCCAGCAGCATAGGTCAGGGTACAAATCAGCCCCAGCATTTT.

The chain links TRBV14 to TRBJ2-1, with D perhaps matching TRBD1 or TRBD2 (5 bases each). The CDR3 extends over 13 amino acids. V lost 1 base, J lost 8 bases, and 9 bases lay in between. Per germline, CDR1 SGHDN and CDR2 FVKESK. The DNA of the CDR3 is TGTGCCAGCAGCCAAGTTTGGGGACATGAGCAGTTCTTC. This codes for CASSQVWGHEQFF. The whole variable domain, remainder taken from reference TRBV14 and TRBJ2-1, is EAGVTQFPSHSVIEKGQTVTLRCDPISGHDNLYWYRRVMGKEIKFLLHFVKESKQDESGMPNNRFLAERTGGTYSTLKVQPAELEDSGVYFCASSQVWGHEQFFGPGTRLTVL.

This clone came up once. V and J are TRBV6-1 and TRBJ1-1; D might be TRBD1 (6 bases). CDR3 length: 14 amino acids. Trimming cost V 6 bases and J 0 bases, with 11 bases left between them. Per germline, CDR1 MNHNS and CDR2 SASEGT. CDR3 region: CASRTGQLNTEAFF. The CDR3 bases are TGTGCCAGCAGAACAGGACAGCTGAACACTGAAGCTTTCTTT.

This clone has a handful of counts. V and J are TRBV9 and TRBJ1-1; D uncertain. The V end lost 2 bases, the J end lost 6 bases, and 11 bases lay between the germline ends. This CDR3 contains 13 residues. Looked up from germline, CDR1 is SGDLS and CDR2 is YYNGEE. For the CDR3, the DNA is TGTGCCAGCAGCGTGGTGGATGGGGCTGAAGCTTTCTTT. It yields the protein CASSVVDGAEAFF.

V and J are TRBV4-3 and TRBJ2-3; D not resolved. V shed 2 bases and J shed 4 bases, with 7 bases lying between them. This CDR3 contains 13 residues. Germline V lookup: CDR1 LGHNA, CDR2 YSLEER. The CDR3 loop reads CASSQSLPDTQYF. The CDR3 DNA is TGCGCCAGCAGCCAATCCCTCCCAGATACGCAGTATTTT.

This clone was seen a single time. The chain uses TRBV7-6 and TRBJ2-5; 11 positions agree with TRBD2. J gave up 6 bases and V 6 bases, and 3 bases lay outside the gene matches. CDR3 length equals 13 residues. The germline V gene has CDR1 SGHVS and CDR2 FNYEAQ. The DNA for the CDR3 is TGTGCCAGCAGTCCGACTAGCGGGAAGACCCAGTACTTC. Translated, it gives CASSPTSGKTQYF. Combining the CDR3 with reference TRBV7-6 and TRBJ2-5 gives the whole variable domain GAGVSQSPRYKVTKRGQDVALRCDPISGHVSLYWYRQALGQGPEFLTYFNYEAQQDKSGLPNDRFSAERPEGSISTLTIQRTEQRDSAMYRCASSPTSGKTQYFGPGTRLLVL.